The clone carrying this T cell receptor beta chain was seen only a few times. These data originate in a study of human T cells and chemical hapten exposure. Germline CDR1 reads SGDLS; CDR2 reads YYNGEE. The CDR3 has 13 amino acids. Trimming removed 1 base from V and 4 bases from J, with 8 bases in between. Time point given: pre-sensitization, week 0. Treatment: therapeutic diphenylcyclopropenone sensitization with weekly scalp DPC. Source study methods: TCRs per sample had a median of approximately 98,000 and ranged from about 23,224 to 750,000. TCRdb itself ran the RACE reads through MiXCR, one entry per CDR3 protein. The V and J calls were not made by the authors but by TCRdb's processing. The table shows 95,000 to 150,000 distinct CDR3 sequences, with 13% occurring only once.

Sample: whole blood, taken in connection with sensitization to the hapten diphenylcyclopropenone (DPC). This sequence originates from a woman between 18 and 29 years old with alopecia areata. Some clones in this sample may be carry-over from other donors' samples. J is TRBJ1-1 and V is TRBV9, with D unclear. Written as DNA, the CDR3 is TGTGCCAGCAGCGTACTATTGGGCACTGAAGCTTTCTTT. Translation gives CASSVLLGTEAFF.